Listed below are T cell receptor beta chains from one sample, sequenced in a study of human T cells and chemical hapten exposure. TCRdb re-called the RACE reads with MiXCR, one entry per CDR3 protein. The sample has some 27,000 distinct CDR3 sequences; over 8.5% are singletons. Sequenced material: whole blood, taken in connection with sensitization to the hapten diphenylcyclopropenone (DPC). The source is a man in his thirties or forties with alopecia areata. Some clones in this sample may be carry-over from other donors' samples. Each CDR3 is given with its conserved first and last residue. D genes are given only for firm matches. Expanded clones are given a class, and other clones once, few, many or no size at all.

clone size | J gene | V gene | D gene | CDR3 DNA | CDR3 protein
NA | TRBJ1-1 | TRBV29-1 | NA | TGCAGCGTACTCTTCGCGGCGCGGGATACTGAAGCTTTCTTT | CSVLFAARDTEAFF
many | TRBJ2-6 | TRBV3-1 | NA | TGTGCCAGCAGCCAATCGGACACTCGCTCTGGGGCCAACGTCCTGACTTTC | CASSQSDTRSGANVLTF
many | TRBJ1-4 | TRBV12-3/TRBV12-4 | NA | TGTGCCAGCAGTCCCTCTTTCCAACTGTTTTTT | CASSPSFQLFF
many | TRBJ2-5 | TRBV11-2 | TRBD2 | TGTGCCAGCAGCTCCGGACTAGCCCAAGAGACCCAGTACTTC | CASSSGLAQETQYF
many | TRBJ1-1 | TRBV20-1 | NA | TGCAGTGCTAGCCCCCAGCTGAACACTGAAGCTTTCTTT | CSASPQLNTEAFF
many | TRBJ2-7 | TRBV11-3 | NA | TGTGCCAGCAGCTGGACAAACGAGCAGTACTTC | CASSWTNEQYF
few | TRBJ2-3 | TRBV6-4 | TRBD1 | TGTGCCAGCAGTGACTCGATGGGACAGGGTGCAGATACGCAGTATTTT | CASSDSMGQGADTQYF
many | TRBJ2-7 | TRBV30 | NA | TGTGCCTGGAGTCCGGGGTTGTACGAGCAGTACTTC | CAWSPGLYEQYF
NA | TRBJ1-1 | TRBV27 | NA | TGTGCCAGCAGTTTATCGGGTCGTAATGAAGCTTTCTTT | CASSLSGRNEAFF
NA | TRBJ1-1 | TRBV29-1 | NA | TGCAGCGTTGAGGGTCAGGTGACTTTTACTGAAGCTTTCTTT | CSVEGQVTFTEAFF
NA | TRBJ1-2 | TRBV6-5 | NA | TGTGCCAGCAGTAGTGTTCGGACGAACTATGGCTACACCTTC | CASSSVRTNYGYTF
many | TRBJ2-2 | TRBV20-1 | NA | TGCAGTGCTAGAGATCGAGGGGAGCTGTTTTTT | CSARDRGELFF
many | TRBJ2-3 | TRBV20-1 | TRBD2 | TGCAGTGCTAGAGATAATCGGCGGGGGGATACAGATACGCAGTATTTT | CSARDNRRGDTDTQYF
few | TRBJ1-1 | TRBV30 | TRBD1 | TGTGCCTGGAGTAGGGACAGGACCAACACTGAAGCTTTCTTT | CAWSRDRTNTEAFF
many | TRBJ2-2 | TRBV7-9 | NA | TGTGCCAGCAGCTCCAACAGGGAAGGAGCGGGGTCGAACACCGGGGAGCTGTTTTTT | CASSSNREGAGSNTGELFF
many | TRBJ2-1 | TRBV6-2/TRBV6-3 | TRBD2 | TGTGCCAGCAGCCCCCGGACTAGCGGGAGGTATAATGAGCAGTTCTTC | CASSPRTSGRYNEQFF
NA | TRBJ1-2 | TRBV29-1 | NA | TGCAGCGGGGGACATAACTATGGCTACACCTTC | CSGGHNYGYTF
few | TRBJ2-4 | TRBV18 | TRBD1 | TGTGCCAGCTCACACCAGGGGTCCAATTCCGGGACAGTCAAAAACATTCAGTACTTC | CASSHQGSNSGTVKNIQYF
NA | TRBJ2-7 | TRBV27 | NA | TGTGCCAGCAGTTTATGGTCCCCTCAACGCTCCTACGAGCAGTACTTC | CASSLWSPQRSYEQYF
many | TRBJ1-2 | TRBV29-1 | TRBD1 | TGCAGCGTTGAAGATCTTTCCCGGGGGACAGGGGGCCGCTATGGCTACACCTTC | CSVEDLSRGTGGRYGYTF
few | TRBJ2-7 | TRBV11-2 | NA | TGTGCCAGCAGCCCAACCGGGACGGACTACGAGCAGTACTTC | CASSPTGTDYEQYF
many | TRBJ1-5 | TRBV6-2/TRBV6-3 | NA | TGTGCCAGCAGTCCCCCAGGGACGGAGGGTGTGAAGGTGCCCCAGCATTTT | CASSPPGTEGVKVPQHF
NA | TRBJ2-1 | TRBV25-1 | TRBD2 | TGTGCCAGCGGCGGACTAGCGGACCCCGAGCAGTTCTTC | CASGGLADPEQFF
many | TRBJ2-3 | TRBV19 | NA | TGTGCCAGTAGCCAACAGGGGAGGGCAGATACGCAGTATTTT | CASSQQGRADTQYF
many | TRBJ2-3 | TRBV12-5 | NA | TGTGCTAGTGGGTTAGGACTGGTCGACACAGATACGCAGTATTTT | CASGLGLVDTDTQYF
many | TRBJ2-7 | TRBV18 | TRBD2 | TGTGCCAGCTCTCGAGAGGCGCCTAGCGGAGGGTACGAGCAGTACTTC | CASSREAPSGGYEQYF
many | TRBJ2-7 | TRBV11-2 | NA | TGTGCCAGCAGCTCGGGGGATGACGAGCAGTACTTC | CASSSGDDEQYF
many | TRBJ1-5 | TRBV19 | NA | TGTGCCAGTATGACGCCCCCGTGGCCCCAGCATTTT | CASMTPPWPQHF
many | TRBJ1-5 | TRBV6-2/TRBV6-3 | NA | TGTGCCAGTCACCCCAGGGGAGGAAGCAATCAGCCCCAGCATTTT | CASHPRGGSNQPQHF
many | TRBJ2-5 | TRBV11-2 | NA | TGTGCCAGCAGCTTACGTCCCCAAGAGACCCAGTACTTC | CASSLRPQETQYF
many | TRBJ2-7 | TRBV6-6 | NA | TGTGCCAGCAGTCATGAGGGACTGCGCTACGAGCAGTACTTC | CASSHEGLRYEQYF
NA | TRBJ1-2 | TRBV18 | NA | TGTGCCAGCTCACCAATTGCGGGAGGCTACACCTTC | CASSPIAGGYTF
many | TRBJ1-2 | TRBV18 | NA | TGTGCCAGCTCACCTACCGGGTCATCCTATGGCTACACCTTC | CASSPTGSSYGYTF
few | TRBJ1-5 | TRBV6-2/TRBV6-3 | NA | TGTGCCAGCAGAAATAGCAATCAGCCCCAGCATTTT | CASRNSNQPQHF
few | TRBJ2-1 | TRBV7-9 | NA | TGTGCCAGCAGCCCCTACCGGTCTTCGGGTTACAACAATGAGCAGTTCTTC | CASSPYRSSGYNNEQFF
many | TRBJ2-7 | TRBV19 | NA | TGTGCCAGTAGTAAGGGACGGAGGACCTTGGACGAGCAGTACTTC | CASSKGRRTLDEQYF
many | TRBJ2-7 | TRBV19 | NA | TGTGCCAGTAAACAGGTTCAGGGATCCTACGAGCAGTACTTC | CASKQVQGSYEQYF
many | TRBJ2-1 | TRBV10-2 | TRBD2 | TGCGCCAGCAGGGGACTAGCGGGAGGCCTTTCCTACAATGAGCAGTTCTTC | CASRGLAGGLSYNEQFF
few | TRBJ2-7 | TRBV18 | NA | TGTGCCAGCTCACCCGTTCAGGACGGGTCCTACGAGCAGTACTTC | CASSPVQDGSYEQYF
NA | TRBJ1-3 | TRBV25-1 | TRBD1 | TGTGCCAGCATGCCCTCTCGGAAAGACAGGGGCTTCTCTGGAAACACCATATATTTT | CASMPSRKDRGFSGNTIYF
NA | TRBJ1-1 | TRBV20-1 | NA | TGCAGTGCTAGTCGACGGGAGGCTGCTTTCTTT | CSASRREAAFF
NA | TRBJ2-5 | TRBV24-1 | NA | TGTGCCACCGCCCGAGGGGGAGAGACCCAGTACTTC | CATARGGETQYF
few | TRBJ1-3 | TRBV19 | TRBD1 | TGTGCCAGTAGGACACGTGGGACAGGCGACAGCTCTGGAAACACCATATATTTT | CASRTRGTGDSSGNTIYF
many | TRBJ2-3 | TRBV7-9 | NA | TGTGCCAGCAGCTCCCCGGAACCGCGCACAGATACGCAGTGTTTT | CASSSPEPRTDTQCF
many | TRBJ2-7 | TRBV6-2/TRBV6-3 | NA | TGTGCCAGCAGTTCGTTCGGCTACGAGCAGTACTTC | CASSSFGYEQYF
few | TRBJ1-1 | TRBV29-1 | NA | TGCAGCGTTGAAGACAACCGGAACACTGAAGCTTTCTTT | CSVEDNRNTEAFF
many | TRBJ2-7 | TRBV27 | TRBD2 | TGTGCCAGCAGTTTAGTAGGTCTAGCGGGAGGCCACGAGCAGTACTTC | CASSLVGLAGGHEQYF
few | TRBJ1-2 | TRBV28 | NA | TGTGCCAGCATCTCCCCGGCGGACTATGGCTACACCTTC | CASISPADYGYTF
few | TRBJ2-1 | TRBV7-6 | NA | TGTGCCAGCAGCCTCTGGGGCCCCCGACAGGAGGATCCTACCTACAATGAGCAGTTCTTC | CASSLWGPRQEDPTYNEQFF
NA | TRBJ2-7 | TRBV2 | NA | TGTGCCAGCTTTCTAGGGATGCTATCCTACGAGCAGTACTTC | CASFLGMLSYEQYF
NA | TRBJ1-2 | TRBV29-1 | NA | TGCAGCGTTGGAGGGGTAGAAGGCTACACCTTC | CSVGGVEGYTF